Each of the 25 T cell receptor beta chains below was sequenced from the same sample in a study of monozygotic twins with inflammatory bowel disease. TCRdb reprocessed the 5' RACE reads; each CDR3 protein has one entry and no DNA is given. The table lists approximately 400,000 distinct CDR3 sequences. Sequenced input: blood. The origin of the receptors is a human donor with ulcerative colitis or Crohn's disease, or a healthy co-twin of an affected twin (not recorded which).

V gene TRBV11-2 combines with J gene TRBJ2-7; TCRdb's D call, TRBD2, is unchecked because there is no DNA. Germline assignment: CDR1 SGHAT and CDR2 FQNNGV. The CDR3 spans 13 residues. The CDR3 loop reads CASSRPGGYEQYF. Variable domain in full (rest from reference TRBV11-2 and TRBJ2-7): EAGVAQSPRYKIIEKRQSVAFWCNPISGHATLYWYQQILGQGPKLLIQFQNNGVVDDSQLPKDRFSAERLKGVDSTLKIQPAKLEDSAVYLCASSRPGGYEQYFGPGTRLTVT.

The chain couples TRBV30 to TRBJ1-2. The CDR3 has 14 residues. Germline V gene data show CDR1 as GTSNPN and CDR2 as SVGIG (reference sequence). CDR3 in amino acids: CAWSVLAGDGGYTF.

The chain recombines TRBV9 with TRBJ2-1. The CDR3 is 15 amino acids. The V gene's germline CDR1 is SGDLS and CDR2 YYNGEE. The chain's CDR3 is CASSVSDSHYNEQFF.

The chain carries TRBV6-6 and TRBJ2-7; TCRdb's D gene call, TRBD1, goes unchecked for lack of DNA. In germline, CDR1 is MNHNY, CDR2 SVGAGI (reference sequence). The CDR3 loop spans 13 amino acids. The CDR3 spells CASRGVGPNEQYF.

The chain recombines TRBV20-1 with TRBJ2-4; TCRdb calls TRBD2, which cannot be checked without DNA. CDR3 length equals 14 residues. Germline-derived CDR1 and CDR2 are DFQATT and SNEGSKA (reference sequence). CDR3 region: CSASGTSSTDIQYF.

V is TRBV15 and J is TRBJ1-1. The CDR3 loop spans 13 amino acids. CDR1 LNHNV and CDR2 YYDKDF come from the germline V gene (reference sequence). The CDR3 is CATSRTGRAEAFF.

V and J are TRBV5-4 and TRBJ2-7; the D gene TCRdb calls, TRBD1, cannot be checked with no DNA. The CDR3 spans 14 residues. Germline values: CDR1 SGHNT, CDR2 YYREEE (reference sequence). The CDR3 protein is CASSLGGTGHEQYF.

J is TRBJ2-3 and V is TRBV7-2; the D call from TCRdb, TRBD2, cannot be confirmed without DNA. The CDR3 spans 15 residues. Per germline, CDR1 SGHTA and CDR2 FQGNSA. The CDR3 sequence is CASSAAGGRSDTQYF.

The V call is TRBV2, the J call TRBJ2-3; TCRdb outputs TRBD2, but without DNA this stays unchecked. In germline, CDR1 is SNHLY, CDR2 FYNNEI. This CDR3 region has 17 residues. This CDR3 is CASSEKGPSGRGDTQYF.

V and J are TRBV5-1 and TRBJ2-6; the TCRdb D gene call, TRBD1, has no DNA to confirm it. CDR1 SGHRS and CDR2 YFSETQ come from the germline V gene. This CDR3 region has 18 residues. The CDR3 protein is CASSFLETGVTGANVLTF. Complete variable domain (other parts from reference TRBV5-1 and TRBJ2-6): KAGVTQTPRYLIKTRGQQVTLSCSPISGHRSVSWYQQTPGQGLQFLFEYFSETQRNKGNFPGRFSGRQFSNSRSEMNVSTLELGDSALYLCASSFLETGVTGANVLTFGAGSRLTVL.

This chain joins TRBV20-1 and TRBJ2-2; the TCRdb D gene call, TRBD2, has no DNA to confirm it. Germline V gene lookup returns CDR1 DFQATT and CDR2 SNEGSKA (reference sequence). The CDR3 is made up of 15 amino acids. CDR3 region: CSALLAGLPDGELFF.

The rearrangement joins TRBV7-2 to TRBJ2-1; without DNA, the TCRdb call of TRBD2 cannot be checked. The CDR3 has 14 amino acids. The V gene's germline CDR1 is SGHTA and CDR2 FQGNSA. The CDR3: CASSLDGTSGEQFF.

The V call is TRBV5-1, the J call TRBJ2-7. This CDR3 is 11 amino acids long. Per the germline V gene, CDR1 is SGHRS and CDR2 is YFSETQ. CDR3 protein: CASSSLYEQYF.

The chain combines TRBV5-6 with TRBJ2-7. Germline values: CDR1 SGHDT, CDR2 YYEEEE. The CDR3 totals 13 residues. The chain's CDR3 is CASSVDQVNEQYF.

The chain has TRBV12-3 or TRBV12-4 and TRBJ2-1; as DNA is missing, the TRBD2 call by TCRdb cannot be tested. The CDR3 contains 18 residues. The CDR3 protein is CASSYGPGGLAGRNEQFF.

The chain couples TRBV7-3 to TRBJ2-1. The CDR3 has 16 residues. Germline V CDR1 and CDR2: SGHTA, FQGTGA. The CDR3 region is CASSLMGAASYNEQFF.

The chain employs TRBV4-3 and TRBJ1-1. The length of the CDR3 is 14 residues. The germline V gene has CDR1 LGHNA and CDR2 YSLEER. The CDR3 reads CASSQDWGSTEAFF.

V and J are TRBV9 and TRBJ2-7. The germline V gene encodes CDR1 SGDLS and CDR2 YYNGEE. The CDR3 has 14 amino acids. The CDR3 loop is CASSVDGRSYEQYF.

The chain uses TRBV20-1 and TRBJ1-1; without DNA, the TCRdb call of TRBD1 cannot be checked. The CDR3 consists of 16 residues. The germline gives CDR1 DFQATT, CDR2 SNEGSKA (reference sequence). This CDR3 is CSATPGTVFMNTEAFF.

The chain joins TRBV5-1 to TRBJ2-7; the TRBD1 assignment by TCRdb is unverifiable without DNA. The V gene's germline CDR1 is SGHRS and CDR2 YFSETQ. This CDR3 has 19 residues. The CDR3 reads CASSLLTSPPGTDPYEQYF.

The V gene is TRBV6-1, the J gene TRBJ2-3. This CDR3 is 15 amino acids long. Germline assignment: CDR1 MNHNS and CDR2 SASEGT. This CDR3 is CASSEEDGSTDTQYF.

The chain carries TRBV29-1 and TRBJ2-6; the TCRdb call, TRBD2, lacks DNA for checking. The germline V gene has CDR1 SQVTM and CDR2 ANQGSEA. The length of the CDR3 is 18 residues. The CDR3 sequence is CSVAREGAGSSGANVLTF.

The chain joins TRBV29-1 to TRBJ2-2. The CDR3 consists of 15 residues. CDR1 and CDR2 from the germline V gene are SQVTM and ANQGSEA. The CDR3 region is CSVEEAGTNTGELFF.

The chain joins TRBV5-1 to TRBJ2-5. The CDR3 consists of 14 residues. Germline lookup yields CDR1 SGHRS and CDR2 YFSETQ. CDR3 protein: CASSPTGFQETQYF.

This chain joins TRBV7-6 and TRBJ2-1; without DNA, the TCRdb call of TRBD1 cannot be checked. This CDR3 is 20 amino acids long. The germline V gene has CDR1 SGHVS and CDR2 FNYEAQ. This CDR3 is CASSLRNPGTAKSSYNEQFF.